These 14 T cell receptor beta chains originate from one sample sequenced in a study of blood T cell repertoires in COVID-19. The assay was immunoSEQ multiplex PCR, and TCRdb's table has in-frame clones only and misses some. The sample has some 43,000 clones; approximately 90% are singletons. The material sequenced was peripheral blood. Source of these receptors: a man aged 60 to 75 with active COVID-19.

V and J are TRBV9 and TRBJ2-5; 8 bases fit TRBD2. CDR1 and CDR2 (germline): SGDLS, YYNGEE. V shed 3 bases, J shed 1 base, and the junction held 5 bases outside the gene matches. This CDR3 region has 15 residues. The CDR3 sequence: CASSEGGTSQETQYF. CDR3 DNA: TGTGCCAGCAGCGAGGGGGGGACTAGCCAAGAGACCCAGTACTTC. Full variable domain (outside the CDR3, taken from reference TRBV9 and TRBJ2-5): DSGVTQTPKHLITATGQRVTLRCSPRSGDLSVYWYQQSLDQGLQFLIQYYNGEERAKGNILERFSAQQFPDLHSELNLSSLELGDSALYFCASSEGGTSQETQYFGPGTRLLVL.

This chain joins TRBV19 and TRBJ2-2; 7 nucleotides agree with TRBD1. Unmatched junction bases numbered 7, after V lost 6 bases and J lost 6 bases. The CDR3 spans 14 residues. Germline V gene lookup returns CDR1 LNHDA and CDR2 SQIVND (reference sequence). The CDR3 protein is CASRTGMSAGELFF. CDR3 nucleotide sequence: TGTGCCAGTAGGACAGGGATGAGTGCCGGGGAGCTGTTTTTT.

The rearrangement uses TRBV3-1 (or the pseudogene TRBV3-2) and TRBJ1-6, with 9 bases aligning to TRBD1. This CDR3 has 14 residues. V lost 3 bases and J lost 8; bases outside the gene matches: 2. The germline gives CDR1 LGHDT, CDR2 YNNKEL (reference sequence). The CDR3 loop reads CASSHRDRDSPLHF. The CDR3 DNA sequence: TGTGCCAGCAGCCACCGGGACAGGGATTCACCCCTCCACTTT.

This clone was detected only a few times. The CDR3 region has the DNA TGTGCTAGTGGTTCTCCTCGGGTTCCTGGGGCCAACGTCCTGACTTTC. Amino acids: CASGSPRVPGANVLTF. This rearrangement joins TRBV12-5 to TRBJ2-6; no clear D gene. The ends were cut back, 4 bases at V and 2 bases at J, with 12 bases in the middle. This CDR3 has 16 amino acids. Germline V lookup: CDR1 LGHNT, CDR2 FRNRAP.

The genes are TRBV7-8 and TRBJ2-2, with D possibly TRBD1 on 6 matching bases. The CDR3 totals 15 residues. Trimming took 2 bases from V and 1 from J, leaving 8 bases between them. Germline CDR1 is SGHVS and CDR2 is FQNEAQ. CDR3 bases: TGTGCCAGCAGCTTACAGACAGGGAACACCGGGGAGCTGTTTTTT. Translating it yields CASSLQTGNTGELFF.

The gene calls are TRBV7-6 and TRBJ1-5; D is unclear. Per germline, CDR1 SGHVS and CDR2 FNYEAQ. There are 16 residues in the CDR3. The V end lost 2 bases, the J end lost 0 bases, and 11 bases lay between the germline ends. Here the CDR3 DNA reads TGTGCCAGCAGCTTATCCGACCGACTTAGCAATCAGCCCCAGCATTTT. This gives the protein CASSLSDRLSNQPQHF.

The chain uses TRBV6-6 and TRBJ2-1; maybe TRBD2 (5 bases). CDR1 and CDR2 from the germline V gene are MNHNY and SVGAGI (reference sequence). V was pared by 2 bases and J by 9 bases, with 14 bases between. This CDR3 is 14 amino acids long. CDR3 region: CASSYTSGRGEQFF. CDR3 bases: TGTGCCAGCAGTTACACATCAGGACGGGGTGAGCAGTTCTTC.

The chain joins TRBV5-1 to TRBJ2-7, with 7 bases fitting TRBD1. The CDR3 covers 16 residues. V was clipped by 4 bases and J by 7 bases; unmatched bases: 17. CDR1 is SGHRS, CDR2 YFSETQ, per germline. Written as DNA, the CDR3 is TGCGCCAGCAGCCTATCTCCGGGACAGTTGGGCCGGGAGCAGTACTTC. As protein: CASSLSPGQLGREQYF.

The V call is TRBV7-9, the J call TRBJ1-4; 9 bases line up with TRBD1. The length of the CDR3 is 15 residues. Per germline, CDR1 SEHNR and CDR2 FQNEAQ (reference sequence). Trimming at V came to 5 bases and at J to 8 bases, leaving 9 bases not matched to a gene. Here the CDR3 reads CASSREQGAEEKLFF. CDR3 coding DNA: TGTGCCAGCAGCCGGGAACAGGGGGCTGAGGAAAAACTGTTTTTT.

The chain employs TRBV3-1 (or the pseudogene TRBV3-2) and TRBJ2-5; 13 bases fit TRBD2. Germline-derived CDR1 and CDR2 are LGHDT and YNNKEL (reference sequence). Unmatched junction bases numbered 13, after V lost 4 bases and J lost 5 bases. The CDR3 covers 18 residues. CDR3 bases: TGTGCCAGCAGCCGACTCCTCGGGACTAGCGGGAACGTTGAGACCCAGTACTTC. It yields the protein CASSRLLGTSGNVETQYF.

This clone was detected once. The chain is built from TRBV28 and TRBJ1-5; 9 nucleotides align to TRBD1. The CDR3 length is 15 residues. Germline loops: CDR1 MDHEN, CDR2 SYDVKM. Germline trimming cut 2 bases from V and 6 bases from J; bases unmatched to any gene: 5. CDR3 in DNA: TGTGCCAGCAGTTTAGGGACAGGGAACATTCAGCCCCAGCATTTT. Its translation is CASSLGTGNIQPQHF. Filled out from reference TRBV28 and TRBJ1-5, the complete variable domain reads DVKVTQSSRYLVKRTGEKVFLECVQDMDHENMFWYRQDPGLGLRLIYFSYDVKMKEKGDIPEGYSVSREKKERFSLILESASTNQTSMYLCASSLGTGNIQPQHFGDGTRLSIL.

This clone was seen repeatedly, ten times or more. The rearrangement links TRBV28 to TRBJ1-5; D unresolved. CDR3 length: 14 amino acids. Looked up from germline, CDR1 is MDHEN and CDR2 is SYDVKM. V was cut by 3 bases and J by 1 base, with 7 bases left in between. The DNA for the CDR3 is TGTGCCAGCAGTTTCCCGGTAAGCAATCAGCCCCAGCATTTT. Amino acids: CASSFPVSNQPQHF.

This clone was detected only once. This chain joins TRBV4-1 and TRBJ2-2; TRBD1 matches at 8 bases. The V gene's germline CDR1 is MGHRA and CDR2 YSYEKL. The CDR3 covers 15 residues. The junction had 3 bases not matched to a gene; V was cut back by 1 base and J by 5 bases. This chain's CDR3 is CASSQGQGSTGELFF. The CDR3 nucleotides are TGCGCCAGCAGCCAAGGACAGGGGAGTACCGGGGAGCTGTTTTTT.

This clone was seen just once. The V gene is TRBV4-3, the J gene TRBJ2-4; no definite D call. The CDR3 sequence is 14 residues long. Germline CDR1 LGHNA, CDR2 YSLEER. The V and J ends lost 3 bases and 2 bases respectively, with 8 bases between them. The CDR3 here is CASSHIQTKNIQYF. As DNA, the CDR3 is TGCGCCAGCAGCCATATTCAGACCAAAAACATTCAGTACTTC.